This is a list of T cell receptor beta chains from one sample in a study of blood T cell repertoires in COVID-19. Sequencing was performed with immunoSEQ multiplex PCR; in TCRdb, only in-frame clones are kept and a portion is missing. The sample lists approximately 230,000 clones, about 85% occurring once. The sample was peripheral blood. These receptors were collected from a man aged 25 to 40 with active or convalescent COVID-19. Each CDR3 is given with its conserved first and last residue. Fields, in order: V gene, J gene, CDR3 protein.

>TRBV5-1|TRBJ2-1
CASSIASAYNEQFF
>TRBV5-4|TRBJ1-1
CASSEWNTEAFF
>TRBV18|TRBJ1-6
CASSPPEGKNSPLHF
>TRBV10-3|TRBJ2-2
CAISEQPANTGELFF
>TRBV7-8|TRBJ2-3
CASSSGDSTDTQYF
>TRBV7-9|TRBJ1-1
CASSATARRGTEAFF
>TRBV7-9|TRBJ1-3
CASSLVGGSGNTIYF
>TRBV3-1/TRBV3-2|TRBJ1-1
CASSPPPQGLDTEAFF
>TRBV7-3|TRBJ2-3
CASSSRDSHPGTQYF
>TRBV7-8|TRBJ1-1
CASRSQGHPNTEAFF
>TRBV7-2|TRBJ2-1
CASSTRERGSSYNEQFF
>TRBV24-1|TRBJ2-2
CATSDLWQNTGELFF
>TRBV24-1|TRBJ1-1
CATSDPWNTEAFF
>TRBV9|TRBJ2-2
CASSVLPGQPNTGELFF
>TRBV9|TRBJ2-2
CASSVRGYTGELFF
>TRBV19|TRBJ1-4
CASSMLSSTNEKLFF
>TRBV4-1|TRBJ2-1
CASSLRDRVDEQFF
>TRBV19|TRBJ2-7
CASSTPEAGVGYEQYF
>TRBV6-5|TRBJ1-5
CAIRDNNQPQHF
>TRBV7-3|TRBJ2-1
CASSLIGGRAGEQFF
>TRBV3-1/TRBV3-2|TRBJ2-3
CASSQGQGSADTQYF
>TRBV12-3/TRBV12-4|TRBJ2-1
CASNRGYNEQFF
>TRBV7-9|TRBJ1-1
CASSRQGPDTEAFF
>TRBV5-1|TRBJ1-1
CASSFWTAEQSFF
>TRBV5-8|TRBJ2-3
CASSLGLAGTDTQYF
>TRBV4-2|TRBJ1-2
CASSQDPVGRVLRQEDGYTF
>TRBV19|TRBJ1-1
CASLGYREPEAFF
>TRBV11-2|TRBJ2-5
CASSYSGGGETQYF
>TRBV5-1|TRBJ1-2
CASSPDRGRWGYTF
>TRBV19|TRBJ2-1
CASSVRPGTSSYNEQFF
>TRBV4-2|TRBJ2-3
CASSRRLADNTDTQYF
>TRBV2|TRBJ1-1
CASQDRVRTEAFF
>TRBV5-1|TRBJ1-1
CASSWTGFNTEAFF
>TRBV4-1|TRBJ1-3
CASSQGRARGRNTIYF
>TRBV11-2|TRBJ2-5
CASSYRGIETQYF
>TRBV19|TRBJ2-2
CASSSSGGLRTGELFF